What follows are 26 T cell receptor beta chains derived from one specimen sequenced in a study of blood T cell repertoires in COVID-19. The repertoire was sequenced with immunoSEQ multiplex PCR; TCRdb's copy has only in-frame clones and lacks some. The repertoire holds under 75,000 clones, with about four fifths as singletons. The specimen was peripheral blood. The receptor source for this set is a woman between 55 and 75 years old with acute or convalescent COVID-19.

In its sample, this clone was seen once. The chain links TRBV18 to TRBJ2-7; possible D gene TRBD1, 5 bases. Trimming took off 2 bases at V and 1 base at J, with 6 bases between the two ends. CDR1 is KGHSH and CDR2 is LQKENI in the germline V gene. The CDR3 has 13 amino acids. CDR3 sequence reads: CASSPDSSYEQYF. CDR3 DNA sequence: TGTGCCAGCTCACCAGACAGTTCCTACGAGCAGTACTTC.

This chain connects TRBV5-4 to TRBJ2-2, with D maybe TRBD2 (6 bases). From germline, CDR1 is SGHNT and CDR2 YYREEE (reference sequence). This CDR3 region has 17 residues. Trimming removed 4 bases at V and 6 bases at J, with 22 bases between. CDR3 sequence: CASSTPAGGSLPGELFF. The DNA of the CDR3 is TGTGCCAGCAGCACCCCCGCCGGGGGATCCCTACCCGGGGAGCTGTTTTTT. The whole variable domain, filled in from reference TRBV5-4 and TRBJ2-2, reads ETGVTQSPTHLIKTRGQQVTLRCSSQSGHNTVSWYQQALGQGPQFIFQYYREEENGRGNFPPRFSGLQFPNYSSELNVNALELDDSALYLCASSTPAGGSLPGELFFGEGSRLTVL.

This chain connects TRBV4-1 to TRBJ1-1, with 7 bases identical to TRBD1. In germline, CDR1 is MGHRA, CDR2 YSYEKL. V lost 4 bases, J lost 8 bases, and 4 bases stayed unmatched. This CDR3 is 12 amino acids long. This CDR3 is CASSLLGQEAFF. CDR3 sequence (DNA): TGCGCCAGCAGCCTACTGGGACAGGAAGCTTTCTTT.

The chain combines TRBV5-1 with TRBJ2-2; tentative D call: TRBD2 (5 bases). V lost 4 bases, J lost 7 bases, and 14 bases lay in between. In germline, CDR1 is SGHRS, CDR2 YFSETQ. This CDR3 has 14 residues. The CDR3 reads CASSPLASGGELFF. CDR3 nucleotide sequence: TGCGCCAGCAGCCCCCTAGCATCGGGCGGGGAGCTGTTTTTT.

The chain couples TRBV7-2 to TRBJ2-2, with D hard to call. The germline V gene has CDR1 SGHTA and CDR2 FQGNSA. The CDR3 runs to 15 residues. V gave up 3 bases and J gave up 4 bases, with 12 bases separating them. CDR3 loop: CASSLSGRSTGELFF. The DNA for the CDR3 is TGTGCCAGCAGCTTGTCAGGAAGAAGCACCGGGGAGCTGTTTTTT.

The chain employs TRBV4-3 and TRBJ1-4, with D unresolved. The CDR3 sequence is 14 residues long. The V and J ends lost 5 bases and 6 bases respectively, with 13 bases between them. Germline values: CDR1 LGHNA, CDR2 YSLEER. CDR3 sequence reads: CASSFDMEDEKLFF. The CDR3, as DNA: TGCGCCAGCAGCTTTGACATGGAGGATGAAAAACTGTTTTTT.

The J gene is TRBJ1-4, the V gene TRBV7-9, with 7 bases identical to TRBD1. The CDR3 extends over 15 amino acids. The germline gives CDR1 SEHNR, CDR2 FQNEAQ (reference sequence). The J segment lost 12 bases and the V segment lost 5 bases, leaving 15 bases of the junction unmatched. CDR3 residues: CASSPQTGTDSQLFF. As DNA, the CDR3 is TGTGCCAGCAGCCCTCAAACTGGGACAGACAGCCAACTGTTTTTT.

The chain joins TRBV28 to TRBJ2-3; 10 bases are a match to TRBD1. The CDR3 contains 14 residues. CDR1 and CDR2 from the germline V gene are MDHEN and SYDVKM. J gave up 7 bases and V 5 bases, and 6 bases lay outside the gene matches. The CDR3 nucleotides are TGTGCCAGCAGTAGGACAGGGGGTTATAATACGCAGTATTTT. It yields the protein CASSRTGGYNTQYF.

The chain joins TRBV24-1 to TRBJ1-4, with 7 bases matching TRBD1. Germline trimming cut 3 bases from V and 8 bases from J; bases unmatched to any gene: 11. This CDR3 is 16 amino acids long. CDR1 and CDR2 from the germline V gene are KGHDR and SFDVKD. CDR3 coding DNA: TGTGCCACCAGTGATCCGACGGACAGGCCTAGCGAAAAACTGTTTTTT. Translated, it gives CATSDPTDRPSEKLFF.

The chain employs TRBV27 and TRBJ2-7; 8 nucleotides agree with TRBD1. Germline trimming cut 5 bases from V and 3 bases from J; bases unmatched to any gene: 6. The CDR3 has 14 residues. Germline assignment: CDR1 MNHEY and CDR2 SMNVEV (reference sequence). The CDR3 nucleotides are TGTGCCAGCAGTGCCCCGACAGGGGACTACGAGCAGTACTTC. Amino acid sequence: CASSAPTGDYEQYF.

This rearrangement joins TRBV5-6 to TRBJ2-4; D gene unclear. Germline V lookup: CDR1 SGHDT, CDR2 YYEEEE. The CDR3 has 16 amino acids. V shed 7 bases and J shed 0 bases, with 17 bases lying between them. CDR3 residues: CASAPRRNLAKNIQYF. CDR3 nucleotides: TGTGCCAGCGCCCCCCGGAGAAACCTAGCCAAAAACATTCAGTACTTC.

The chain uses TRBV19 and TRBJ1-1; possible D gene TRBD1, 6 bases. This CDR3 is built from 13 residues. The germline V gene encodes CDR1 LNHDA and CDR2 SQIVND (reference sequence). V shed 4 bases and J shed 1 base, with 7 bases lying between them. CDR3 region: CASSRGRNTEAFF. The CDR3 nucleotides read TGTGCCAGTAGTAGGGGGCGGAACACTGAAGCTTTCTTT.

The chain is built from TRBV7-8 and TRBJ2-1; 12 nucleotides match TRBD1. This CDR3 comprises 16 residues. V lost 1 base to trimming and J lost 7 bases; unmatched junction nucleotides: 5. Germline loops: CDR1 SGHVS, CDR2 FQNEAQ. CDR3 loop: CASSLEGQGAGNEQFF. The CDR3 nucleotides read TGTGCCAGCAGCTTAGAGGGACAGGGGGCCGGGAATGAGCAGTTCTTC.

This chain joins TRBV7-6 and TRBJ2-7, with D perhaps matching TRBD2 (6 bases). The V gene lost 0 bases and the J gene lost 2 bases, with 11 bases spanning the gap. Per germline, CDR1 SGHVS and CDR2 FNYEAQ. The CDR3 totals 15 residues. DNA of the CDR3: TGTGCCAGCAGCTTAGCTAGCGGTGGGACCTACGAGCAGTACTTC. Protein sequence: CASSLASGGTYEQYF.

The V gene is TRBV10-1, the J gene TRBJ2-3, with 11 bases lining up with TRBD2. CDR1 is WNHNN and CDR2 is SYGVQD in the germline V gene (reference sequence). Trimming took 2 bases from V and 2 from J; bases not matched to a gene: 3. CDR3 length equals 16 residues. CDR3 residues: CASSEGSGGATDTQYF. As DNA, the CDR3 is TGCGCCAGCAGTGAGGGTAGCGGGGGGGCCACAGATACGCAGTATTTT.

The chain joins TRBV27 to TRBJ1-4; no clear D gene. Looked up from germline, CDR1 is MNHEY and CDR2 is SMNVEV (reference sequence). V was pared by 1 base and J by 0 bases, with 18 bases between. The CDR3 loop spans 19 amino acids. CDR3 loop: CASSLFAQPLGATNEKLFF. The CDR3 DNA follows: TGTGCCAGCAGTTTATTTGCACAGCCTCTCGGGGCAACTAATGAAAAACTGTTTTTT.

A single count supports this clone. The chain recombines TRBV3-1 (or the pseudogene TRBV3-2) with TRBJ2-5; D not certain. This CDR3 is 14 amino acids long. Germline V gene lookup returns CDR1 LGHDT and CDR2 YNNKEL (reference sequence). V was shortened by 5 bases and J by 5 bases, with 15 bases between the two germline ends. CDR3 sequence (DNA): TGTGCCAGCAGCGACCCGCTTTCCAGGGAGACCCAGTACTTC. As protein: CASSDPLSRETQYF.

The V call is TRBV6-2 or TRBV6-3, the J call TRBJ1-2, with D perhaps TRBD1 (5 bases). The germline V gene encodes CDR1 MNHEY and CDR2 SVGEGT. V was trimmed by 2 bases and J by 6 bases, leaving 10 bases between them. This CDR3 has 13 residues. CDR3 residues: CASSYRRQNGYTF. Written as DNA, the CDR3 is TGTGCCAGCAGTTACCGACGACAGAATGGCTACACCTTC.

The V call is TRBV5-4, the J call TRBJ1-6; unclear D gene. Per germline, CDR1 SGHNT and CDR2 YYREEE (reference sequence). The CDR3 runs to 17 residues. Deletions cut 3 bases from V and 8 bases from J, with 21 bases between. CDR3 in amino acids: CASSSPGSMGTDSPLHF. DNA of the CDR3: TGTGCCAGCAGCTCCCCGGGGTCCATGGGAACGGATTCACCCCTCCACTTT.

This sequence joins TRBV30 and TRBJ1-3; TRBD1 matches 7 bases. This CDR3 contains 16 residues. V was pared by 0 bases and J by 0 bases, with 5 bases of the junction left unmatched. Germline V gene lookup returns CDR1 GTSNPN and CDR2 SVGIG (reference sequence). The chain's CDR3 is CAWSVRGGRSGNTIYF. CDR3 bases: TGTGCCTGGAGTGTACGAGGGGGCCGCTCTGGAAACACCATATATTTT.

The chain couples TRBV4-1 to TRBJ1-4, with TRBD1 identical over 11 bases. The CDR3 runs 18 residues. Germline values: CDR1 MGHRA, CDR2 YSYEKL. Trimming took 6 bases from V and 11 from J; bases not matched to a gene: 20. CDR3 sequence (DNA): TGCGCCAGCAGTCAACAAGATAGACCGGACAGGGGGCGCGGTAAACTGTTTTTT. Its protein is CASSQQDRPDRGRGKLFF.

This chain joins TRBV9 and TRBJ1-5, with D maybe TRBD1 (5 bases). Germline V gene lookup returns CDR1 SGDLS and CDR2 YYNGEE. Trimming took off 0 bases at V and 5 bases at J, with 12 bases between the two ends. The CDR3 extends over 15 amino acids. The CDR3 DNA follows: TGTGCCAGCAGCGTAGGATCCCAGACAGATCAGCCCCAGCATTTT. Translating gives CASSVGSQTDQPQHF.

CDR3 in amino acids: CASSAQGAVNEKLFF. The CDR3 nucleotides are TGTGCCAGCAGTGCCCAGGGGGCGGTTAATGAAAAACTGTTTTTT. The rearrangement joins TRBV25-1 to TRBJ1-4, with TRBD1 identical over 8 bases. Germline-derived CDR1 and CDR2 are MGHDK and SYGVNS. CDR3 length: 15 residues. The V segment lost 4 bases and the J segment 4 bases; nucleotides outside the gene matches: 5. Full variable domain (outside the CDR3, taken from reference TRBV25-1 and TRBJ1-4): EADIYQTPRYLVIGTGKKITLECSQTMGHDKMYWYQQDPGMELHLIHYSYGVNSTEKGDLSSESTVSRIRTEHFPLTLESARPSHTSQYLCASSAQGAVNEKLFFGSGTQLSVL.

The genes are TRBV13 and TRBJ2-7, with 7 positions matching TRBD2. There are 17 residues in the CDR3. Germline V gives CDR1 PRHDT, CDR2 FYEKMQ (reference sequence). The ends lost 0 bases at V and 0 bases at J; junction bases unmatched: 8. This CDR3 is CASSLGPGRGSSYEQYF. In DNA form, the CDR3 reads TGTGCCAGCAGCTTAGGCCCAGGGCGGGGGAGCTCCTACGAGCAGTACTTC.

This sequence joins TRBV6-6 and TRBJ1-5, with TRBD1 as a possible D gene (5 bases). Trimming pared 4 bases from V and 7 bases from J, leaving 8 bases between. The CDR3 is 12 amino acids. The germline V gene encodes CDR1 MNHNY and CDR2 SVGAGI (reference sequence). CDR3 sequence: CASSSGMQPQHF. Written as DNA, the CDR3 is TGTGCCAGCAGTTCAGGGATGCAGCCCCAGCATTTT.

The gene calls are TRBV5-1 and TRBJ1-3; D is undetermined. The CDR3 contains 14 residues. The V end lost 4 bases, the J end lost 0 bases, and 8 bases lay between the germline ends. Per germline, CDR1 SGHRS and CDR2 YFSETQ. The CDR3 protein is CASSPVRSGNTIYF. The CDR3, as DNA: TGCGCCAGCAGCCCTGTGCGCTCTGGAAACACCATATATTTT.